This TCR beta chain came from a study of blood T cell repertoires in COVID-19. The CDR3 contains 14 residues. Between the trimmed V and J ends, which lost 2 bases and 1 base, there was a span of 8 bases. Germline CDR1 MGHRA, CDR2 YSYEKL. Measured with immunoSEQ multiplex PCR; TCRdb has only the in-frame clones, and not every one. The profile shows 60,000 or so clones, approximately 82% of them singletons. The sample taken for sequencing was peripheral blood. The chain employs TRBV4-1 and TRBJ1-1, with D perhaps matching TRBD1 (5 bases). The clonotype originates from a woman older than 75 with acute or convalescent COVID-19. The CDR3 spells CASSQLRANTEAFF. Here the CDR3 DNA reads TGCGCCAGCAGCCAACTCAGGGCGAACACTGAAGCTTTCTTT.